Here is one TCR beta chain with its context. Its antigen is still unknown. MiXCR, applied by TCRdb to the reads, yields one record per CDR3 protein. The sample contains a few hundred thousand distinct CDR3 sequences, 40% of which appear only once. The data were obtained in a study of T cell repertoires in cytomegalovirus infection. This receptor was identified in a human donor in good health (CMV status not recorded). Some clones in this sample may be carry-over from other donors' samples. The source was cultured PBMCs, collected from culture after CMV antigen stimulation.

The CDR3 loop reads CAWTPSAREVSSYNEQFF. For the CDR3, the DNA is TGTGCCTGGACCCCCTCGGCGCGGGAGGTAAGCTCCTACAATGAGCAGTTCTTC. J is TRBJ2-1 and V is TRBV30; 8 nucleotides align to TRBD2. This CDR3 is 18 amino acids long. J lost 0 bases, V lost 4 bases, and 14 bases had no gene match. Looked up from germline, CDR1 is GTSNPN and CDR2 is SVGIG (reference sequence).